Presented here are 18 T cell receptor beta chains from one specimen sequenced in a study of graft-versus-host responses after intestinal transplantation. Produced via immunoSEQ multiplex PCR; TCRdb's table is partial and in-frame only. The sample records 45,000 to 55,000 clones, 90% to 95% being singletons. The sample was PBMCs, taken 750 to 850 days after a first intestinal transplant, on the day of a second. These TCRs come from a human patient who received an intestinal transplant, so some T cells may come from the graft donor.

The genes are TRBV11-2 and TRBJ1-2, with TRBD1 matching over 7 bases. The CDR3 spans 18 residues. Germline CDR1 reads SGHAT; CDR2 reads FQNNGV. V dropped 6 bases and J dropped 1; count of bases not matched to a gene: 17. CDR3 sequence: CASSKTGVPASVNYGYTF. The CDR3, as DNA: TGTGCCAGCAGTAAAACAGGGGTCCCTGCCTCGGTTAACTATGGCTACACCTTC.

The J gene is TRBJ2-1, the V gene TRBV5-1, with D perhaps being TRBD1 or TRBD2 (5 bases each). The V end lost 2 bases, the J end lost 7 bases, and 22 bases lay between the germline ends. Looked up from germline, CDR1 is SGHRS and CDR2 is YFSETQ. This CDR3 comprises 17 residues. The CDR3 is CASSLPTGAGIGNEQFF. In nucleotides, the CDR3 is TGCGCCAGCAGCTTACCAACCGGGGCAGGAATAGGAAATGAGCAGTTCTTC.

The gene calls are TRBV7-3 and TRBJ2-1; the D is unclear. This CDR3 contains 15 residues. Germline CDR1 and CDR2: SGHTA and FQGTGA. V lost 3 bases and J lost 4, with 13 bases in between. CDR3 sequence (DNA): TGTGCCAGCAGCTTGACAACCGACTTATACAATGAGCAGTTCTTC. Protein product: CASSLTTDLYNEQFF.

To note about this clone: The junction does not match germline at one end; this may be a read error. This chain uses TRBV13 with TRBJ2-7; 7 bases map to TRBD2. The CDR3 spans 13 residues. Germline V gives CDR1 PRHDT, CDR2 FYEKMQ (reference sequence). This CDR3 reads CASSLGGGYEQYF. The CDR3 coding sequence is TGTGCCAGCAGTTTAGGCGGGGGCTACGAGCAGTACTTC.

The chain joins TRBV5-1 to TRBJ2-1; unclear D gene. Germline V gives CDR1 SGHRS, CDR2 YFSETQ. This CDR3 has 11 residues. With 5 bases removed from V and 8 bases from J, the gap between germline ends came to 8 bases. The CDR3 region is CASRSSYEQFF. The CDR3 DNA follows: TGCGCCAGCAGATCATCATATGAGCAGTTCTTC.

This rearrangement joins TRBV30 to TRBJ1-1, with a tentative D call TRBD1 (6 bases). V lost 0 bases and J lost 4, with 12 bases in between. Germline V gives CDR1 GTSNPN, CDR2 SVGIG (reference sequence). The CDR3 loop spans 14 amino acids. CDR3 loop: CAWSVGGARTEAFF. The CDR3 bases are TGTGCCTGGAGTGTTGGGGGGGCGCGCACTGAAGCTTTCTTT.

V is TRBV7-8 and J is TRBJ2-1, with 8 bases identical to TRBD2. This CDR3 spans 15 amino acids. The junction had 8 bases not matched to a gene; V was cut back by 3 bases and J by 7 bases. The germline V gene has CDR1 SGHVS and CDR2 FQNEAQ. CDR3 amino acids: CASSFLAGSRNEQFF. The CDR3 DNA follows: TGTGCCAGCAGCTTTCTAGCGGGTTCACGGAATGAGCAGTTCTTC.

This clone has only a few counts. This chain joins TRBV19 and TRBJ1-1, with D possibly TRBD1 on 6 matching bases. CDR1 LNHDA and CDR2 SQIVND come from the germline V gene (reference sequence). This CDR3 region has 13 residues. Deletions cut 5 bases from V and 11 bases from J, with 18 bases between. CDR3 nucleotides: TGTGCCAGTAGTCCAGGGCCGGAGGGGGTGGCTTTCTTT. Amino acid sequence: CASSPGPEGVAFF.

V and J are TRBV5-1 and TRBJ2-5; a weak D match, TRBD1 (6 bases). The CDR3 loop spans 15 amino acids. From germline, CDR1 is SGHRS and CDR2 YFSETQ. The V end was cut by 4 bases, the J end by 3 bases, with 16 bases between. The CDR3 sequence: CASSLTGTPKETQYF. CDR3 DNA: TGCGCCAGCAGCCTGACCGGGACACCCAAAGAGACCCAGTACTTC.

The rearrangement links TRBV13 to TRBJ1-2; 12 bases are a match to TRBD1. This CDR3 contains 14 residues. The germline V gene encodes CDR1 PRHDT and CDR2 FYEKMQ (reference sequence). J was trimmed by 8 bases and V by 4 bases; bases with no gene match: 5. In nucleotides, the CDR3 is TGTGCCAGCAGCTGGGGACAGGGGGCAGAGGGCTACACCTTC. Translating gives CASSWGQGAEGYTF.

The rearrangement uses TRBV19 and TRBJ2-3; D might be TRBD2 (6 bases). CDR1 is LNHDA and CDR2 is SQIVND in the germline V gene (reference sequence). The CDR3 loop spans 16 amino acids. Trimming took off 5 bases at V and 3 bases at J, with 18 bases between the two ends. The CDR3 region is CASSLEGGRGTDTQYF. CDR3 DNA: TGTGCCAGTAGTCTGGAAGGAGGGAGAGGGACAGATACGCAGTATTTT.

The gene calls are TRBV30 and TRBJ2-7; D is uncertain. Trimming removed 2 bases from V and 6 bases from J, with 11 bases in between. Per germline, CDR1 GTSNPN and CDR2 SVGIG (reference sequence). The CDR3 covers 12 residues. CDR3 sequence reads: CAWSITTREQYF. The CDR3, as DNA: TGTGCCTGGAGTATTACGACGCGCGAGCAGTACTTC. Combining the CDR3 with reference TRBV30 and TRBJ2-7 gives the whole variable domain SQTIHQWPATLVQPVGSPLSLECTVEGTSNPNLYWYRQAAGRGLQLLFYSVGIGQISSEVPQNLSASRPQDRQFILSSKKLLLSDSGFYLCAWSITTREQYFGPGTRLTVT.

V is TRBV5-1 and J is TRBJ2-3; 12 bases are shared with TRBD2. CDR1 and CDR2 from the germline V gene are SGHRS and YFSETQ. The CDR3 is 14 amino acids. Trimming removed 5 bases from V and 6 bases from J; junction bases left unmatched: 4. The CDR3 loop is CASSPSGRGDTQYF. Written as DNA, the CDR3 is TGCGCCAGCAGTCCTAGCGGGAGGGGGGATACGCAGTATTTT.

CDR3 sequence: CASSGGGTGDYEQYF. CDR3 DNA: TGTGCCAGCAGTGGAGGGGGGACAGGCGACTACGAGCAGTACTTC. The J gene is TRBJ2-7, the V gene TRBV6-1, with TRBD1 identical over 8 bases. Germline lookup yields CDR1 MNHNS and CDR2 SASEGT. Losses at the gene ends were 4 bases for V and 3 bases for J; bases not matched to a gene: 8. The CDR3 consists of 15 residues.

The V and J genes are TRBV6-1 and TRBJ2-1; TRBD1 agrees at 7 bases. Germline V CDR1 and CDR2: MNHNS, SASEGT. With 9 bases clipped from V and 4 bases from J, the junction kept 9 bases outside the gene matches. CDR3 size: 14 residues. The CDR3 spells CASQGQTVYNEQFF. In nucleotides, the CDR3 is TGTGCCAGTCAGGGACAGACCGTTTACAATGAGCAGTTCTTC.

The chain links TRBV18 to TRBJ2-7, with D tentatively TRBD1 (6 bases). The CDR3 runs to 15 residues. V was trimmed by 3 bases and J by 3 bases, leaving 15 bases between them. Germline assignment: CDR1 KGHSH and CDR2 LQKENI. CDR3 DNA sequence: TGTGCCAGCTCACCCGTGGGGACAACTAACTACGAGCAGTACTTC. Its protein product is CASSPVGTTNYEQYF.

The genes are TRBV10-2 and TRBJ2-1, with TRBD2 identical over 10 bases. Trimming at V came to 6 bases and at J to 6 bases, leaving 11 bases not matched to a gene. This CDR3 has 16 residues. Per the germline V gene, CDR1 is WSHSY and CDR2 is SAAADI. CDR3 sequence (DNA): TGCGCCAGCAGCTCCCGACTAGCGGGCCTCCTCAATGAGCAGTTCTTC. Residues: CASSSRLAGLLNEQFF.

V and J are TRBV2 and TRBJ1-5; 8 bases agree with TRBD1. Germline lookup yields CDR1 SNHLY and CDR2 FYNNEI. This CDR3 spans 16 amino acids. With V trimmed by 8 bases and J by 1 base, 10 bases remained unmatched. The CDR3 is CASGVPRGRSNQPQHF. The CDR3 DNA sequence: TGTGCCAGCGGCGTGCCCAGGGGGCGAAGCAATCAGCCCCAGCATTTT.